Reported below is one T cell receptor beta chain. The sample belongs to a study of blood T cell repertoires in COVID-19. About the research overall: Sources were T cells, B-cell-depleted T cells, or PBMCs; the material itself was cDNA or gDNA.

The CDR3 loop spans 17 amino acids. V trimming: 4 bases; J trimming: 1 base; junction bases outside the gene matches: 8. Germline-derived CDR1 and CDR2 are KGHDR and SFDVKD. Source study methods: Reference gene primer amplification gave estimated nucleated cell counts. The table came from immunoSEQ multiplex PCR; TCRdb's copy has only in-frame clones and leaves some out. V and J calls and clone size follow that table, whereas D and trimming were derived from the DNA. The profile covers some 190,000 clones, with more than 75% appearing a single time and around 7.8% taken by the ten largest. Seattle-derived patients entered the study during active infection and were followed longitudinally.

The specimen was peripheral blood. The receptor comes from a woman aged 55-70 years with COVID-19, enrolled during active disease. The chain combines TRBV24-1 with TRBJ2-2, with 7 bases identical to TRBD1. In DNA, the CDR3 is TGTGCCACCAGTGACAACCTACAGGGGAAGAACACCGGGGAGCTGTTTTTT. This sequence encodes CATSDNLQGKNTGELFF.